Each of the 8 T cell receptor beta chains below was sequenced from the same sample in a study of T cell clones after liver transplantation. TCRdb keeps only in-frame clones here, not all; method: immunoSEQ multiplex PCR. The sample has 70,000 to 85,000 clones, 75% to 90% seen once. This material consisted of CD4+ T cells from blood, taken before liver transplant. These receptors were taken from a human donor who received a liver transplant.

The chain employs TRBV21-1 and TRBJ1-2; the tabulated D call, TRBD1, remains unverified against the DNA. TRBV21-1 is designated a pseudogene. This CDR3 contains 15 residues. Here the CDR3 DNA reads TGTGCCAGCAGCAGAGTGCTGGGGCAGGGGCATGGCTACACCTTC. Its protein is CASSRVLGQGHGYTF.

The chain is built from TRBV6-5 and TRBJ1-5; D is unresolved. The CDR3 runs to 15 residues. The V gene's germline CDR1 is MNHEY and CDR2 SVGAGI. Deletions cut 4 bases from V and 3 bases from J, with 13 bases between. CDR3 coding DNA: TGTGCCAGCAGTTTTCACCCATTGACCAATCAGCCCCAGCATTTT. It yields the protein CASSFHPLTNQPQHF.

This sequence joins TRBV19 and TRBJ2-7, with TRBD2 matching 8 bases. CDR3 length: 19 amino acids. Germline trimming cut 6 bases from V and 6 bases from J; bases unmatched to any gene: 25. Germline V gene data show CDR1 as LNHDA and CDR2 as SQIVND (reference sequence). The CDR3 nucleotides read TGTGCCAGTAGCGAAACCGGGACTAGGAACGGACGCTCTCAAGGCGAGCAGTACTTC. This codes for CASSETGTRNGRSQGEQYF.

This clone turned up a few times. The chain employs TRBV7-9 and TRBJ2-1; possible D gene TRBD1, 5 bases. CDR1 SEHNR and CDR2 FQNEAQ come from the germline V gene (reference sequence). V was shortened by 3 bases and J by 5 bases, with 8 bases between the two germline ends. This CDR3 has 13 amino acids. In DNA, the CDR3 is TGTGCCAGCAGCTTCAAGACAGACAATGAGCAGTTCTTC. Its protein is CASSFKTDNEQFF.

This chain joins TRBV6-6 and TRBJ1-2, with D perhaps matching TRBD1 (5 bases). This CDR3 has 15 amino acids. The germline V gene encodes CDR1 MNHNY and CDR2 SVGAGI (reference sequence). The germline V and J ends were trimmed by 7 bases and 5 bases, with 20 bases remaining between them. The CDR3 loop is CASTIRGGGVYGYTF. The CDR3, as DNA: TGTGCCAGCACCATTCGGGGGGGAGGCGTATATGGCTACACCTTC.

The genes are TRBV11-1 and TRBJ2-1; TRBD1 agrees at 10 bases. CDR1 and CDR2 from the germline V gene are SGHAT and FQDESV (reference sequence). Germline trimming cut 6 bases from V and 5 bases from J; bases unmatched to any gene: 4. The CDR3 is made up of 14 amino acids. CDR3 loop: CASRWDRGDNEQFF. In DNA, the CDR3 is TGTGCCAGCAGATGGGACAGGGGTGACAATGAGCAGTTCTTC.

J is TRBJ1-5 and V is TRBV27; D is possibly TRBD1 (6 bases). This CDR3 contains 16 residues. Germline values: CDR1 MNHEY, CDR2 SMNVEV (reference sequence). Trimming removed 5 bases at V and 2 bases at J, with 16 bases between. The CDR3 bases are TGTGCCAGCAGTCCTTGGGGGCGAGAGGGCAATCAGCCCCAGCATTTT. It translates to CASSPWGREGNQPQHF.

This clone has a single count. V usage is TRBV29-1 and J usage is TRBJ1-2; 8 nucleotides match TRBD1. The CDR3 sequence is 12 residues long. The ends lost 6 bases at V and 3 bases at J; junction bases unmatched: 3. Germline loops: CDR1 SQVTM, CDR2 ANQGSEA. The DNA for the CDR3 is TGCAGCGTCCCGACAGGGGACTATGGCTACACCTTC. Translation gives CSVPTGDYGYTF.